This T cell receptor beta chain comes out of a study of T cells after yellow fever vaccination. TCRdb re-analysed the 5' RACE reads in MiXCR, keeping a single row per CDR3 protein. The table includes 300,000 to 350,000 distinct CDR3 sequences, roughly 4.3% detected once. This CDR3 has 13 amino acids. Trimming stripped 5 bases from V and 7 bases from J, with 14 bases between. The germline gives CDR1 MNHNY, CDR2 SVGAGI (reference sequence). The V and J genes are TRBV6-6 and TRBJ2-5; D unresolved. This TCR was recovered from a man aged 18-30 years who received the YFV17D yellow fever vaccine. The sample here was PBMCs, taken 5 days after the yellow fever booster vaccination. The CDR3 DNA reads TGTGCCAGCAGTAAAAGCCACGAAGGGACCCAGTACTTC. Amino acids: CASSKSHEGTQYF.